Following are 3 T cell receptor beta chains from one sample sequenced in a study of blood T cell repertoires in COVID-19. Profiling relied on immunoSEQ multiplex PCR, and the TCRdb table lists in-frame clones only, not all of them. This sample carries more than 150,000 clones, about nine tenths of them seen once, and the ten largest clones take less than 25%. Sequencing input: peripheral blood. The receptors here all came from a man aged 65 to 85 with active or convalescent COVID-19.

V is TRBV24-1 and J is TRBJ1-2, with TRBD1 as a possible D gene (5 bases). This CDR3 has 15 residues. Trimming removed 4 bases at V and 8 bases at J, with 19 bases between. Germline lookup yields CDR1 KGHDR and CDR2 SFDVKD. The CDR3 bases are TGTGCCACCAGTGACCCGCACGGTACACAGGAGGGCTACACCTTC. Amino acids: CATSDPHGTQEGYTF.

The rearrangement links TRBV7-2 to TRBJ1-2; TRBD1 matches 9 bases. Trimming took 4 bases from V and 0 from J; bases not matched to a gene: 12. CDR3 length: 18 amino acids. The germline gives CDR1 SGHTA, CDR2 FQGNSA. CDR3 amino acids: CASSSSRGTGTTNYGYTF. The CDR3 coding sequence is TGTGCCAGCAGCTCAAGCAGGGGGACAGGGACCACTAACTATGGCTACACCTTC.

The sample holds one count of this clone. The V gene is TRBV24-1, the J gene TRBJ2-2; tentatively, D is TRBD1 (5 bases). Per germline, CDR1 KGHDR and CDR2 SFDVKD. This CDR3 region has 11 residues. Trimming took 10 bases from V and 7 from J, leaving 9 bases between them. CDR3 in amino acids: CATQGFGELFF. CDR3 nucleotides: TGTGCCACGCAGGGATTCGGGGAGCTGTTTTTT.